These T cell receptor beta chains were read from a single sample in a study of CD8 T cells in Susac syndrome. TCRdb re-analysed the immunoSEQ multiplex PCR reads in MiXCR, keeping a single row per CDR3 protein. This sample yields under 200,000 distinct CDR3 sequences, of which approximately 95% are seen a single time; about 0.1% belongs to the top ten. Sequencing was carried out using CD4+ T cells from PBMCs. The receptors derive from a human donor in good health. CDR3s include the opening cysteine and the closing phenylalanine or tryptophan. The D gene is left open where the match is weak. Expanded clones are given a class, and other clones once, few, many or no size at all.

NA NA TRBJ1-2 TRBV3-1 TGTGCCAGCAGCCAAGCCACTTTCGCTGGCTACACCTTC CASSQATFAGYTF
NA NA TRBJ2-3 TRBV12-3/TRBV12-4 TGTGCCAGCACCCTGAGTTGGGATACGCAGTATTTT CASTLSWDTQYF
NA TRBD1 TRBJ2-3 TRBV27 TGTGCCAGCAGTTCGTTTCGACAGGGGGCAGGAGATACGCAGTATTTT CASSSFRQGAGDTQYF
NA NA TRBJ2-1 TRBV15 TGTGCCACCAGCAGAGAGGGCGCTAGCCGCGCCCTCAATGAGCAGTTCTTC CATSREGASRALNEQFF
NA NA TRBJ1-2 TRBV12-3/TRBV12-4 TGTGCCAGCAGCAACAGGGATGGCTACACCTTC CASSNRDGYTF
NA TRBD1 TRBJ1-2 TRBV29-1 TGCAGCGTTGAAGCCAGGACAGGGAACTATGGCTACACCTTC CSVEARTGNYGYTF
few NA TRBJ2-5 TRBV28 TGTGCCAGCAGTTTAAGCGAGACCCAGTACTTC CASSLSETQYF
NA NA TRBJ1-1 TRBV10-3 TGTGCCACCTCCGCAGGACCTGTTCACATGAACACTGAAGCTTTCTTT CATSAGPVHMNTEAFF
NA NA TRBJ1-6 TRBV15 TGTGCCACCAGCAGAGAAATCGACCGGGGGAATTCACCCCTCCACTTT CATSREIDRGNSPLHF
NA NA TRBJ2-5 TRBV14 TGTGCCAGCAGCCAAGATCTCTGGGCGGAGACCCAGTACTTC CASSQDLWAETQYF
NA NA TRBJ2-7 TRBV20-1 TGCAGTGCTAGGAGAGCCTACGAGCAGTACTTC CSARRAYEQYF
NA NA TRBJ2-3 TRBV29-1 TGCAGCGTTGAGGAGGGGGGAGCAGATACGCAGTATTTT CSVEEGGADTQYF
once NA TRBJ2-1 TRBV15 TGTGCCACCAGCAGAGAGTTAAGGGATGAGCAGTTCTTC CATSRELRDEQFF
once NA TRBJ2-2 TRBV24-1 TGTGCCACCAGAGGACGAGGGGACACCGGGGAGCTGTTTTTT CATRGRGDTGELFF
NA TRBD1 TRBJ1-4 TRBV27 TGTGCCAGCAGTTCCCACTACAGGGGTGAAAAACTGTTTTTT CASSSHYRGEKLFF
NA NA TRBJ2-2 TRBV6-2/TRBV6-3 TGTGCCAGCAGTTACCCCCGGGGAGACCTCACCGGGGAGCTGTTTTTT CASSYPRGDLTGELFF
NA NA TRBJ1-2 TRBV20-1 TGCAGTGCCAACCCGACGGAAGAAGCCTATGGCTACACCTTC CSANPTEEAYGYTF
NA NA TRBJ1-4 TRBV7-9 TGTGCCAGCACCCAGCAGGGACTCAATGAAAAACTGTTTTTT CASTQQGLNEKLFF